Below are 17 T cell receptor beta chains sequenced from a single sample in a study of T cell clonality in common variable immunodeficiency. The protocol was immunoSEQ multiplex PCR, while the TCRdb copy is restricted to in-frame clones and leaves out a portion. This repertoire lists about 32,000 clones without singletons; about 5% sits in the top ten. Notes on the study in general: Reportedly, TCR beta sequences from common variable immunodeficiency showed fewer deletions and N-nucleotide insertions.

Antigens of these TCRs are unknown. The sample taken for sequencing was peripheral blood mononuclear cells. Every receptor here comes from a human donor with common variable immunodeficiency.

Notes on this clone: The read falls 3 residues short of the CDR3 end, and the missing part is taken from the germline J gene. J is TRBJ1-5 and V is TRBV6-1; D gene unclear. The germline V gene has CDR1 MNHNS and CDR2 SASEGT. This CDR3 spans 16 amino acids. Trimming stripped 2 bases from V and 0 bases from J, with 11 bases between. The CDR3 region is CASSEWLAHSNQPQHF. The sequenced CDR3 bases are TGTGCCAGCAGTGAATGGTTAGCTCATAGCAATCAGCCC.

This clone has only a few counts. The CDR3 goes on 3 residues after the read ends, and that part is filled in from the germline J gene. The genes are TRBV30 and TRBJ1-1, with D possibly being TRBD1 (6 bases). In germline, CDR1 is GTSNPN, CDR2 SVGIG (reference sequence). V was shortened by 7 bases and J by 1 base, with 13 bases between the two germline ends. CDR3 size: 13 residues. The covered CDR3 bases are TGTGCCTCAACAGGGTTGGGGAACACTGAA. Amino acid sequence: CASTGLGNTE. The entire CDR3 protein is CASTGLGNTEAFF.

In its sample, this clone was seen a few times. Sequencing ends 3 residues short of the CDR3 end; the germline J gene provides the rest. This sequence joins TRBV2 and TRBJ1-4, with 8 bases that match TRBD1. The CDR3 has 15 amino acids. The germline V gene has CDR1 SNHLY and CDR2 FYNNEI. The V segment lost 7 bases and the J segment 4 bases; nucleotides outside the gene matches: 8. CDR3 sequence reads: CASTPAGQGNEKLFF. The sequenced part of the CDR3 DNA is TGTGCCAGCACCCCAGCTGGACAGGGTAATGAAAAA.

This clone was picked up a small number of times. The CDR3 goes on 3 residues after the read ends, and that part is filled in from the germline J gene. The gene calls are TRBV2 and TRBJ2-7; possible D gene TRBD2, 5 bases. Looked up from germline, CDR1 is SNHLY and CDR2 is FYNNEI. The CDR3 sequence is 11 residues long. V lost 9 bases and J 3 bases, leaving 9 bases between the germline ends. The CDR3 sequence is CASLRGYEQYF. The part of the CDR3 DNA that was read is TGTGCCAGTTTACGGGGCTACGAG.

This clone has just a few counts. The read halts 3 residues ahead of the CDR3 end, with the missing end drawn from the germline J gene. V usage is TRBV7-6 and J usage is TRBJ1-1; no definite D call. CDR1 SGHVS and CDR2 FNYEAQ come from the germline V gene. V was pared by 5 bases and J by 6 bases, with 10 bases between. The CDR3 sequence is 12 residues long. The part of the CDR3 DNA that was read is TGTGCCAGCAGCCCCCGGAGGGCTGAA. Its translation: CASSPRRAE. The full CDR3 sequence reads CASSPRRAEAFF.

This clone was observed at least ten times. CDR3 sequence reads: CASLLVASSYNSPLHF. CDR3 DNA (partial): TGTGCCAGCCTTCTCGTGGCAAGCTCCTATAATTCACCC. The V and J genes are TRBV18 and TRBJ1-6; D not resolved. The sequence runs out 3 residues before the end of the CDR3; the remainder is reconstructed from the germline J gene. Germline V gives CDR1 KGHSH, CDR2 LQKENI. This CDR3 has 16 amino acids. Trimming removed 8 bases from V and 0 bases from J, with 14 bases in between.

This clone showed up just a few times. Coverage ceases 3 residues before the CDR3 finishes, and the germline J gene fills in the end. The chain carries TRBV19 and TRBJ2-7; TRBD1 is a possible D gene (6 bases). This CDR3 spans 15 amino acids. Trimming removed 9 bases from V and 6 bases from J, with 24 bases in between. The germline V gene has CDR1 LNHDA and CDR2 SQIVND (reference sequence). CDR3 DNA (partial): TGTGCCAGCCAATGGGGACACATCTCCGAGGGCGAG. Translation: CASQWGHISEGE. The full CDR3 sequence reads CASQWGHISEGEQYF.

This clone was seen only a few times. The CDR3 bases that were read are TGTGCCAGTAGTCCTCGTCCCGGGACAGGGCTCTCCTACGAG. The encoded protein is CASSPRPGTGLSYE. The complete CDR3 sequence is CASSPRPGTGLSYEQYF. The chain has TRBV19 and TRBJ2-7; 9 positions agree with TRBD1. The read finishes 3 residues shy of the CDR3 end, and the germline J gene is used to complete it. Germline V gene sequence: CDR1 LNHDA, CDR2 SQIVND (reference sequence). The CDR3 runs to 17 residues. V trimming: 5 bases; J trimming: 0 bases; junction bases outside the gene matches: 11.

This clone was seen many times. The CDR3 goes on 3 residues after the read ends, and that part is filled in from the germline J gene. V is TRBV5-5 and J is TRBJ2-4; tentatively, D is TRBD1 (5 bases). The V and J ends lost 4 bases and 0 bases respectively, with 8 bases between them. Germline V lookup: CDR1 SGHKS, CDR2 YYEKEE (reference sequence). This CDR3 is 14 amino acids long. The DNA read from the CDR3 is TGTGCCAGCAGCGCGACAGTAGCCAAAAACATT. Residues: CASSATVAKNI. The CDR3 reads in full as CASSATVAKNIQYF.

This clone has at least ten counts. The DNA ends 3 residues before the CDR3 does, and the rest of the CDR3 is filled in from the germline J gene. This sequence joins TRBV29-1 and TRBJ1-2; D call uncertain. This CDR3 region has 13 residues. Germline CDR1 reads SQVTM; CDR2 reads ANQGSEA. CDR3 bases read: TGCAGCGCCGTATTAACAGCGGACGGGGGC. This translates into CSAVLTADGG. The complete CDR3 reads CSAVLTADGGYTF.

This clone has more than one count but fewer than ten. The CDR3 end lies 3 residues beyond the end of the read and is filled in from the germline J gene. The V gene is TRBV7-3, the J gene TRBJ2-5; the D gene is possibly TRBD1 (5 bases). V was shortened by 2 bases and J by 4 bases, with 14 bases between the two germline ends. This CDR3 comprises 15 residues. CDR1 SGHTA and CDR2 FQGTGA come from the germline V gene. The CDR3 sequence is CASSLLGQGGETQYF. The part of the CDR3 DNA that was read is TGTGCCAGCAGCTTATTGGGGCAGGGCGGAGAGACC.

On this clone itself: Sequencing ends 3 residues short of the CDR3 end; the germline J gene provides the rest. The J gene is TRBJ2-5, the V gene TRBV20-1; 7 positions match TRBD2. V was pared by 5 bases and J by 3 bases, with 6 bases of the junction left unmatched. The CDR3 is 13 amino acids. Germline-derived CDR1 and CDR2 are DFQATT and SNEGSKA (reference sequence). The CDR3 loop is CSAPGAGEETQYF. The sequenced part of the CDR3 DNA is TGCAGTGCTCCCGGCGCGGGGGAAGAGACC.

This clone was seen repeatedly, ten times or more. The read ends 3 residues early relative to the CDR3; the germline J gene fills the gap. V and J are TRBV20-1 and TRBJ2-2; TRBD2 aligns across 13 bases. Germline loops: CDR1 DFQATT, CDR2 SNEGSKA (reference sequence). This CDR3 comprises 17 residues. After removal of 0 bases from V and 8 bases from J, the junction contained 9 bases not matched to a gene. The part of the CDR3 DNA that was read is TGCAGTGCTAGAGATTGGACTAGCGGGGGCCCCGGGGGGGAG. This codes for CSARDWTSGGPGGE. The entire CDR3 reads CSARDWTSGGPGGELFF.

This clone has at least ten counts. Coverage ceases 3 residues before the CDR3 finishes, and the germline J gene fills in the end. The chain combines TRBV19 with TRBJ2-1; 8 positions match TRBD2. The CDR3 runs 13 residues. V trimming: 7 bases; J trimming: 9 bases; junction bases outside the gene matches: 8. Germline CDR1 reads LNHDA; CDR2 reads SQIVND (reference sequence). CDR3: CASNRGGKTEQFF. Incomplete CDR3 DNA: TGTGCCAGTAATCGGGGGGGGAAGACTGAG.

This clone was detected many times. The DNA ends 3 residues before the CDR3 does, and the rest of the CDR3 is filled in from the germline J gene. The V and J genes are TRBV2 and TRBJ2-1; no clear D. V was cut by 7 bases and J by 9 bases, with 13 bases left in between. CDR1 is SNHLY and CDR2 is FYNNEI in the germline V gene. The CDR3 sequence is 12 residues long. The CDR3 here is CASKGDSSEQFF. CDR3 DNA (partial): TGTGCCAGCAAGGGTGATAGTAGTGAG.

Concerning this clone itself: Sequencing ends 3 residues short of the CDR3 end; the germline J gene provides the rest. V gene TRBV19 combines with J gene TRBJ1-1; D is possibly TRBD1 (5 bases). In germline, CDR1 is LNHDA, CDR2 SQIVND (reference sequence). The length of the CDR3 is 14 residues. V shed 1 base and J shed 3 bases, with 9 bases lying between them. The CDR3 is CASSIGRAHTEAFF. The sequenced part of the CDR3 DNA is TGTGCCAGTAGTATAGGCAGGGCCCACACTGAA.

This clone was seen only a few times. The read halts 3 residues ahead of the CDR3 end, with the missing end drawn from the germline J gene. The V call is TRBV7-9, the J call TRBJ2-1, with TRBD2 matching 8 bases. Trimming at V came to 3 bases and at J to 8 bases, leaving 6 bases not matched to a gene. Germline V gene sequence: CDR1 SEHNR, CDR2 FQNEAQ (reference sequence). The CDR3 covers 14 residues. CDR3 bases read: TGTGCCAGCAGCTTCCGGGGACTAGACTATGAG. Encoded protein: CASSFRGLDYE. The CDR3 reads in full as CASSFRGLDYEQFF.